A few counts support the clone carrying this TCR beta chain. Per the germline V gene, CDR1 is LNHDA and CDR2 is SQIVND (reference sequence). The CDR3 contains 16 residues. V was pared by 6 bases and J by 0 bases, with 15 bases between. This sample stems from a study of blood T cell repertoires in COVID-19. Clones were sequenced by immunoSEQ multiplex PCR, and TCRdb holds only the in-frame ones, with some missing. The sample has roughly 98,000 clones; almost 95% are singletons. This sequence joins TRBV19 and TRBJ2-1; maybe TRBD2 (5 bases). The source material was peripheral blood. This receptor was identified in a woman in her fifties or sixties with active COVID-19. CDR3 nucleotides: TGTGCCAGTAGAGTCGAAGCGGTCCTCTCCTACAATGAGCAGTTCTTC. Protein sequence: CASRVEAVLSYNEQFF.